The next 3 T cell receptor beta chains were all read from a single sample in a study of T cells after yellow fever vaccination. TCRdb reprocessed the 5' RACE reads via MiXCR and lists one record per CDR3 protein. Of 500,000 to 650,000 distinct CDR3 sequences listed, less than 20% are singletons. The sample was PBMCs, taken 5 to 6 days after the first yellow fever vaccination. These receptors all stem from a young man who received the YFV17D yellow fever vaccine.

This clonotype was counted a few times. The chain recombines TRBV7-6 with TRBJ2-5; perhaps TRBD2 as D (6 bases). The V gene lost 5 bases and the J gene lost 2 bases, with 18 bases spanning the gap. The CDR3 totals 16 residues. The germline CDR1 and CDR2 sequences are SGHVS and FNYEAQ. CDR3 loop: CASSRPGMAGQETQYF. The CDR3 DNA reads as TGTGCCAGCAGCCGCCCGGGGATGGCGGGGCAAGAGACCCAGTACTTC.

The V and J genes are TRBV5-6 and TRBJ2-7; D uncertain. Germline V gene data show CDR1 as SGHDT and CDR2 as YYEEEE. This CDR3 has 13 amino acids. The V and J ends lost 0 bases and 2 bases respectively, with 6 bases between them. CDR3 protein: CASSLGSAYEQYF. The CDR3 DNA reads TGTGCCAGCAGCTTGGGGAGCGCCTACGAGCAGTACTTC.

This clonotype has a count of ten or more. The rearrangement links TRBV20-1 to TRBJ1-2; D perhaps matches TRBD1 (5 bases). This CDR3 region has 12 residues. Trimming removed 3 bases from V and 8 bases from J, with 13 bases in between. Germline lookup yields CDR1 DFQATT and CDR2 SNEGSKA (reference sequence). For the CDR3, the DNA is TGCAGTGCTAGCGGCGGGGGGAAGGGCTACACCTTC. It codes for CSASGGGKGYTF.